The T cell receptor (beta chain) described here comes from a study of shared clonotypes between healthy human individuals. Study-wide points: Blood was the only sampled material, and tissue repertoires likely differ.

About this clone: Its antigen remains unknown.

Profiled with immunoSEQ multiplex PCR; TCRdb holds only in-frame clones, not every one. Of approximately 500,000 clones in the sample, 60% to 80% were seen once. The germline gives CDR1 SGHAT, CDR2 FQNNGV. V was clipped by 4 bases and J by 5 bases, with 14 bases between them. CDR3 length: 14 amino acids. The V gene is TRBV11-2, the J gene TRBJ1-1, with D possibly being TRBD1 (6 bases). The sequence came from a middle-aged woman in good health. Some clones in this sample may be carry-over from other donors' samples. Specimen: PBMCs. This CDR3 reads CASSWAGGGTEAFF. In DNA form, the CDR3 reads TGTGCCAGCAGCTGGGCAGGAGGGGGGACTGAAGCTTTCTTT. Full variable domain (remainder filled in from reference TRBV11-2 and TRBJ1-1): EAGVAQSPRYKIIEKRQSVAFWCNPISGHATLYWYQQILGQGPKLLIQFQNNGVVDDSQLPKDRFSAERLKGVDSTLKIQPAKLEDSAVYLCASSWAGGGTEAFFGQGTRLTVV.